This T cell receptor (beta chain) is drawn from a study of blood T cells in healthy people across ages. PCR was performed a second time for about 7 to 12 cycles using a sample-barcoded 5' primer and a J-beta primer mix. TCRdb redid the calling of the 5' RACE reads with MiXCR, one entry per CDR3 protein. The sample holds approximately 830,000 distinct CDR3 sequences, approximately 65% seen once. This CDR3 contains 16 residues. V shed 0 bases and J shed 9 bases, with 19 bases lying between them. Germline lookup yields CDR1 SGDLS and CDR2 YYNGEE. Whole-study findings and limits: Underestimates were what the diversity estimates from one million T cells were considered to be.

Concerning this clonotype itself: Antigen: not known.

They isolated at least 6 million PBMCs from each sample. The chain couples TRBV9 to TRBJ2-1, with a possible D match to TRBD1 (6 bases). The specimen was blood. The clonotype was recovered from a man between 25 and 39 years old in good health. The CDR3 sequence is CASSVVHRARTGEQFF. The CDR3 nucleotides are TGTGCCAGCAGCGTAGTTCACAGGGCTCGGACGGGTGAGCAGTTCTTC.